Sequencing of this T cell receptor beta chain was carried out in a study of control samples from healthy donors and cancer patients. The assay was immunoSEQ multiplex PCR, and TCRdb's table has in-frame clones only and misses some. The table records around 55,000 clones, 90% to 96% of them present only once. Germline CDR1 and CDR2: LGHDT and YNNKEL (reference sequence). There are 16 residues in the CDR3. V lost 1 base, J lost 0 bases, and 11 bases lay in between. The TCR sequence derives from a woman aged 18 to 35 in good health. Sequenced input: blood. The J gene is TRBJ2-3, the V gene TRBV3-1 (or the pseudogene TRBV3-2), with D unclear. The CDR3 DNA is TGTGCCAGCAGCCAAGGCGTTCGCCGGAGCACAGATACGCAGTATTTT. As protein: CASSQGVRRSTDTQYF.